This T cell receptor (beta chain) was identified in a study of T cells in Graves' hyperthyroidism and ophthalmopathy. Background on the study: Before any treatment, at initial diagnosis, peripheral blood was collected. Study findings and constraints: In blood, most of the thyroid clonotypes expanded above 0.001 were also present.

The CDR3 totals 13 residues. Germline-derived CDR1 and CDR2 are MDHEN and SYDVKM. The V and J ends lost 8 bases and 3 bases respectively, with 13 bases between them. Disease lasting under 3 months, a NOSPECS grade of at least 4, and a Clinical Activity Score of at least 3 were features of the ophthalmopathy patients. Out of over 7.5 ml of fresh peripheral blood came the PBMCs. Amplification targeted TCR beta CDR3 regions from RNA transcripts. First-round RT-PCR targeting the TCR CDR3 was performed with the HTBI primer set. TCRdb used MiXCR to reprocess the multiplex PCR reads, holding one entry per CDR3 protein. The repertoire holds about 480,000 distinct CDR3 sequences, with roughly a quarter as singletons. As to this clonotype: Its antigen is not known.

This chain connects TRBV28 to TRBJ1-1; D gene ambiguous. The clonotype comes from a woman aged 30 to 39 with Graves' ophthalmopathy. Sequenced input: blood. This chain's CDR3 is CASVKPADTEAFF. The CDR3, as DNA: TGTGCCAGCGTAAAGCCCGCGGACACTGAAGCTTTCTTT.